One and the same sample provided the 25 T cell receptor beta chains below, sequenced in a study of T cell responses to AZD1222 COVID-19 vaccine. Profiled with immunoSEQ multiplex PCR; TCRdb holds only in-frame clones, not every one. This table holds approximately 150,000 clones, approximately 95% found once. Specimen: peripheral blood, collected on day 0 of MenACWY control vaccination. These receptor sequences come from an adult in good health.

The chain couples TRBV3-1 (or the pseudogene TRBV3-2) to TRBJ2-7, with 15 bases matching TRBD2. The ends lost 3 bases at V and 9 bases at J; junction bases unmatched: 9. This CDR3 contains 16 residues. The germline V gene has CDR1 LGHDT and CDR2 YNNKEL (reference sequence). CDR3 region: CASSQHPGLAGGLQYF. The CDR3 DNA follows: TGTGCCAGCAGCCAGCATCCGGGACTAGCGGGGGGTTTGCAGTACTTC.

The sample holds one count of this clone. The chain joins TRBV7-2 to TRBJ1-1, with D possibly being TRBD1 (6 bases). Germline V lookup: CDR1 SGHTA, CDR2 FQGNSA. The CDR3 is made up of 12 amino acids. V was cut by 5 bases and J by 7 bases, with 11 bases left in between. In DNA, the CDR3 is TGTGCCAGCAGCATCCAGGGGCTTGAAGCTTTCTTT. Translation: CASSIQGLEAFF.

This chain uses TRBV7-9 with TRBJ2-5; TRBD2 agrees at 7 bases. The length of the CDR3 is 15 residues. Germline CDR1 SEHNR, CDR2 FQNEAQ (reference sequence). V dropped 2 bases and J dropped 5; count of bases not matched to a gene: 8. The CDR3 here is CASSLTWEGPETQYF. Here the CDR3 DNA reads TGTGCCAGCAGCTTAACCTGGGAGGGCCCCGAGACCCAGTACTTC.

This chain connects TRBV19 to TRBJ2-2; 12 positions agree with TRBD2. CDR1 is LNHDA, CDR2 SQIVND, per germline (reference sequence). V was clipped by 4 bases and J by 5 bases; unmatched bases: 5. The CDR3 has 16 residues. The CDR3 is CASSTLGLAGTGELFF. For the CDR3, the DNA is TGTGCCAGTAGTACACTGGGACTAGCGGGTACCGGGGAGCTGTTTTTT.

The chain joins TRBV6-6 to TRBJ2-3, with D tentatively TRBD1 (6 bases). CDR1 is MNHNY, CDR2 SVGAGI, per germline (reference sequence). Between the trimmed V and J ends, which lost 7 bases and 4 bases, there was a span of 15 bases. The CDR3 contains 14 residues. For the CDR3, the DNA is TGTGCCAGCAACAAACAAGGGGGACCAGATACGCAGTATTTT. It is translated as CASNKQGGPDTQYF.

The CDR3: CASSFGEGAVYGYTF. CDR3 nucleotides: TGTGCCAGCAGTTTTGGCGAAGGGGCTGTCTATGGCTACACCTTC. The V call is TRBV28, the J call TRBJ1-2, with D maybe TRBD1 (5 bases). Germline V lookup: CDR1 MDHEN, CDR2 SYDVKM. Deletions cut 3 bases from V and 4 bases from J, with 15 bases between. The length of the CDR3 is 15 residues.

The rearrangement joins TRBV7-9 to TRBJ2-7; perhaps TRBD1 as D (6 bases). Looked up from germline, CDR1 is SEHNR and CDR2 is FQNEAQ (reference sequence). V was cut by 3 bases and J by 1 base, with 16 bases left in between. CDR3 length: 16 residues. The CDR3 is CASSLSGTLVSYEQYF. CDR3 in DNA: TGTGCCAGCAGCTTGTCCGGGACACTAGTTTCCTACGAGCAGTACTTC.

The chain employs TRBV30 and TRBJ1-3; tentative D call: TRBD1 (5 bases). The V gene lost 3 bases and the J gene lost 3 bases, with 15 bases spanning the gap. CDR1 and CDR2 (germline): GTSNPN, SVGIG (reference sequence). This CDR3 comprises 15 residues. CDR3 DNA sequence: TGTGCCTGGAGCGGGTTGGGAGGGGTTGGAAACACCATATATTTT. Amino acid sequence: CAWSGLGGVGNTIYF.

The CDR3 loop is CAISESRYEQYF. Here the CDR3 DNA reads TGTGCCATCAGTGAGTCGAGGTACGAGCAGTACTTC. The rearrangement uses TRBV10-3 and TRBJ2-7, with unresolved D. Trimming cost V 0 bases and J 4 bases, with 4 bases left between them. The CDR3 covers 12 residues. From germline, CDR1 is ENHRY and CDR2 SYGVKD.

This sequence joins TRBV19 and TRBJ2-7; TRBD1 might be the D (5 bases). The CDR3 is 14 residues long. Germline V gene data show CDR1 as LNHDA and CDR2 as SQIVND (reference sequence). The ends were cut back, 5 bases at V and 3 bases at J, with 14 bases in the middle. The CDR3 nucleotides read TGTGCCAGTAGTGGACACCTGGACATCTACGAGCAGTACTTC. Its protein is CASSGHLDIYEQYF.

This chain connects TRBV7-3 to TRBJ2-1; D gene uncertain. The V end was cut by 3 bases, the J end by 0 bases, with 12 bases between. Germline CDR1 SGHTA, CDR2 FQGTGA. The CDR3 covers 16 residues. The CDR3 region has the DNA TGTGCCAGCAGCTTGGATAGAGCGAACTCCTACAATGAGCAGTTCTTC. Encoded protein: CASSLDRANSYNEQFF.

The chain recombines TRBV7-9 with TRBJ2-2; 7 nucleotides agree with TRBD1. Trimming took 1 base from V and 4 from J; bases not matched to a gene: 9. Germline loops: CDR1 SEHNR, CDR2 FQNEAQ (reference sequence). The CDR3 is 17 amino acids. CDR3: CASSLEQGPLSTGELFF. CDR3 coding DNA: TGTGCCAGCAGCTTAGAACAGGGGCCCCTGAGCACCGGGGAGCTGTTTTTT. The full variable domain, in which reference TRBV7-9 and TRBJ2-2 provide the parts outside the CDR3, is DTGVSQNPRHKITKRGQNVTFRCDPISEHNRLYWYRQTLGQGPEFLTYFQNEAQLEKSRLLSDRFSAERPKGSFSTLEIQRTEQGDSAMYLCASSLEQGPLSTGELFFGEGSRLTVL.

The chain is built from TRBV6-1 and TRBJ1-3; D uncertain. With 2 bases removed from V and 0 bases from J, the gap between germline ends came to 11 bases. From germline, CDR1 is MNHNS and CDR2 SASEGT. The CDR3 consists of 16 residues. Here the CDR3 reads CASSERQASSGNTIYF. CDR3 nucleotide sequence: TGTGCCAGCAGTGAAAGGCAGGCCAGCTCTGGAAACACCATATATTTT.

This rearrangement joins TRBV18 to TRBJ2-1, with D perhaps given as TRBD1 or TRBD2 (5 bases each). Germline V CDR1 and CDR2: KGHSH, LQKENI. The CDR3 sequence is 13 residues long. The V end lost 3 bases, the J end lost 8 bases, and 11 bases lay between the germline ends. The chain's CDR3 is CASSPRGMDEQFF. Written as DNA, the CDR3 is TGTGCCAGCTCACCGAGGGGTATGGATGAGCAGTTCTTC.

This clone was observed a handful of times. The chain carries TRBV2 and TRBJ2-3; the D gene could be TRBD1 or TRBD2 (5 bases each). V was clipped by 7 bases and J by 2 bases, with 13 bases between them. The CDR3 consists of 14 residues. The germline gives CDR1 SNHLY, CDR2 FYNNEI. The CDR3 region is CASTLGVPTDTQYF. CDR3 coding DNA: TGTGCCAGCACTTTGGGGGTCCCCACAGATACGCAGTATTTT.

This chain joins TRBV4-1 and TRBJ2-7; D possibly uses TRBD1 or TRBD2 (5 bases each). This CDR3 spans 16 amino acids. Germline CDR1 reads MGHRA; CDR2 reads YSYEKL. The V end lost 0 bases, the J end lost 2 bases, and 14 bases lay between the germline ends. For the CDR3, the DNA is TGCGCCAGCAGCCAAGAGTGGGGGATAAATACCTACGAGCAGTACTTC. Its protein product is CASSQEWGINTYEQYF.

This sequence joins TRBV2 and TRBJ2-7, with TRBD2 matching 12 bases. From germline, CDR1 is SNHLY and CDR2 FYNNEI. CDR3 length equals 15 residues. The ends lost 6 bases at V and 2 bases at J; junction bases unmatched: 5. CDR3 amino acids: CASSEGLAGTYEQYF. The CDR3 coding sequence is TGTGCCAGCAGCGAGGGACTAGCGGGCACCTACGAGCAGTACTTC.

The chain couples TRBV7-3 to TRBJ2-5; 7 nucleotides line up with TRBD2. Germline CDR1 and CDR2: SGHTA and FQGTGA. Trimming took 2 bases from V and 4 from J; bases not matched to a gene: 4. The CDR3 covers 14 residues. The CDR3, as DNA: TGTGCCAGCAGCTTAGGACTAGTGGGAGAGACCCAGTACTTC. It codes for CASSLGLVGETQYF.

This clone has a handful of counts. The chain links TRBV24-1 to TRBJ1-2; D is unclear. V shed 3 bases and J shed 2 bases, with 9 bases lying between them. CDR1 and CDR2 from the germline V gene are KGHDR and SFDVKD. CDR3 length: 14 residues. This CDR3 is CATSDTGKNYGYTF. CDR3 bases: TGTGCCACCAGTGATACTGGGAAAAACTATGGCTACACCTTC.

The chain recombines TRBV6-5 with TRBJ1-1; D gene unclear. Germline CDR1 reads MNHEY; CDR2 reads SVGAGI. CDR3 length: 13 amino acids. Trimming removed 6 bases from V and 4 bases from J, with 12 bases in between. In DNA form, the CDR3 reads TGTGCCAGCAGGAACAACGGAGGCACTGAAGCTTTCTTT. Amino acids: CASRNNGGTEAFF.

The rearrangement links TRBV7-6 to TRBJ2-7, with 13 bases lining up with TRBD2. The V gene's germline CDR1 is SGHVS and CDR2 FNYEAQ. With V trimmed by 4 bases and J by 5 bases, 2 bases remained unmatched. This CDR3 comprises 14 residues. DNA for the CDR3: TGTGCCAGCAGCTCTGGACTAGCGGGAGACGAGCAGTACTTC. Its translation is CASSSGLAGDEQYF.

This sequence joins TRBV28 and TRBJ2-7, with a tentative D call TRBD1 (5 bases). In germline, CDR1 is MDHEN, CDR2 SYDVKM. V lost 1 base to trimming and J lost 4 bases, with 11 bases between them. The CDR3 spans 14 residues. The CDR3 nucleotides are TGTGCCAGCAGTTTATTGGGGCAGGGTTACGAGCAGTACTTC. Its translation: CASSLLGQGYEQYF.

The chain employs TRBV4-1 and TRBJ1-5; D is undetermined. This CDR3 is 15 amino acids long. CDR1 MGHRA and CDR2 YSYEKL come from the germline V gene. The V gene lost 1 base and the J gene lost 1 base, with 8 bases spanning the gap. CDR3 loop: CASSQGKQSNQPQHF. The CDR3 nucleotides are TGCGCCAGCAGCCAAGGAAAGCAGAGCAATCAGCCCCAGCATTTT.

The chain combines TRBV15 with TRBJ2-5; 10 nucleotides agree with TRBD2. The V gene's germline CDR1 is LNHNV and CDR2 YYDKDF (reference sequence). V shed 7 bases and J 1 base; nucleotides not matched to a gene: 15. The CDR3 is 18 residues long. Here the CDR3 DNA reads TGTGCCACCAAGGGGGGGGCTAGCGGGAGTTTCGGCCAAGAGACCCAGTACTTC. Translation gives CATKGGASGSFGQETQYF.

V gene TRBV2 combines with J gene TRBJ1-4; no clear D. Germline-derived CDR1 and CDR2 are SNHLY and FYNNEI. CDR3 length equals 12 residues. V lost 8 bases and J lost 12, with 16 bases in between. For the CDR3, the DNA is TGTGCCAGCGCCGTTAGAAAAGGCGAACTGTTTTTT. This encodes CASAVRKGELFF.